This note documents a single T cell receptor beta chain sequence. Its cognate antigen is unknown. One end of the junction fails to match germline, which may point to a read error. The record originates from a study of T cells in Graves' hyperthyroidism and ophthalmopathy. Amplified TCR beta CDR3 regions derived from RNA transcripts. Researchers ran a first-round RT-PCR on the TCR CDR3 using the HTBI primer set. TCRdb called the multiplex PCR reads again in MiXCR, with one record for every CDR3 protein. Of approximately 700,000 distinct CDR3 sequences detected, approximately 42% appear once; the ten largest clones hold more than 7%. General study findings and limits: Prediction of ophthalmopathy progression came a median around 7.1 months pre-onset. Blood also contained most expanded thyroid clonotypes above 0.001.

This CDR3 region has 15 residues. The specimen sequenced was peripheral blood or thyroid tissue (not recorded which). The sequence derives from an adult man with Graves' disease, either hyperthyroidism or ophthalmopathy (not recorded which). The V and J genes are TRBV12-3 or TRBV12-4 and TRBJ1-1, with D possibly TRBD1 on 5 matching bases. The CDR3, as DNA: TGTGCCATCAGTCAGACTAGCGGGGCACGGACTGAAGCTTTCTTT. Translation gives CAISQTSGARTEAFF.